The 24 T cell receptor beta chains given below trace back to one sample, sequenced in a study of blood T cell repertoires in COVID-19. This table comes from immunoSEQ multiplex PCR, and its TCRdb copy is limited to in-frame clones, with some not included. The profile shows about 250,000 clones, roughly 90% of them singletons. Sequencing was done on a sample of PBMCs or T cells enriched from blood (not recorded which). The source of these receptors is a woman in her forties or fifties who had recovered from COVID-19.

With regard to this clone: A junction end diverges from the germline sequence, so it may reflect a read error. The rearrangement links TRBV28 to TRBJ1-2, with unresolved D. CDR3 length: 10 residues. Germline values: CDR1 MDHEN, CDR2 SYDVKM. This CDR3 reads CASSGLLILF. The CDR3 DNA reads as TGTGCCAGCAGTGGACTTCTAATCCTCTTC.

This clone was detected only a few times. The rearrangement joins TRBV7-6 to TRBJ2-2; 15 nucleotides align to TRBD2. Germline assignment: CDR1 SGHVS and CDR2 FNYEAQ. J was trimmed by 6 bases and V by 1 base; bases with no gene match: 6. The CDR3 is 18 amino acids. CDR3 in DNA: TGTGCCAGCAGCTTAGAAGGTGGACTAGCGGGAGGGGCCGGGGAGCTGTTTTTT. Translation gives CASSLEGGLAGGAGELFF.

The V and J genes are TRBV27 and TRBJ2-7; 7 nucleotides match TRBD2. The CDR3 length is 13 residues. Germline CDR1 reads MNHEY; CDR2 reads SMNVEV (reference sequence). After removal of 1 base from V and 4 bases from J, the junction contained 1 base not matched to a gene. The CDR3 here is CASSLLGGYEQYF. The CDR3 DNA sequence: TGTGCCAGCAGTTTATTGGGGGGGTACGAGCAGTACTTC.

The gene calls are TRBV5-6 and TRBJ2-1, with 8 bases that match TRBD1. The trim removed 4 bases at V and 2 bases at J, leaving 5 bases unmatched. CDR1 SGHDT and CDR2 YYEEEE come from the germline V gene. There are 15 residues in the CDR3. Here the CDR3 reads CASSETGVAYNEQFF. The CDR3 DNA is TGTGCCAGCAGCGAGACAGGGGTAGCCTACAATGAGCAGTTCTTC.

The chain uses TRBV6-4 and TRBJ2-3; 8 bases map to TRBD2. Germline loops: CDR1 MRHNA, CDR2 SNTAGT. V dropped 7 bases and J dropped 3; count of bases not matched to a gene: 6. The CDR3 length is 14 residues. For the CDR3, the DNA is TGTGCCAGCAATGGACTAGCAGGGACAGATACGCAGTATTTT. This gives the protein CASNGLAGTDTQYF.

Here the CDR3 reads CASSGGGRDNSPLHF. The CDR3 DNA follows: TGTGCCAGCAGCGGGGGAGGGAGGGATAATTCACCCCTCCACTTT. This chain connects TRBV11-2 to TRBJ1-6; D possibly corresponds to TRBD1 (5 bases). Trimming shortened V by 5 bases and J by 5 bases, and 13 bases separated the two germline ends. This CDR3 spans 15 amino acids. Germline-derived CDR1 and CDR2 are SGHAT and FQNNGV.

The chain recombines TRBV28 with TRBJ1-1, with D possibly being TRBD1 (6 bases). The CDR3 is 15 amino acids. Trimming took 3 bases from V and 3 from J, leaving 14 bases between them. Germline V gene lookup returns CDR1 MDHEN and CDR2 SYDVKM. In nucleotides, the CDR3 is TGTGCCAGCAGTTTGGGATACAGGGCGTACACTGAAGCTTTCTTT. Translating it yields CASSLGYRAYTEAFF. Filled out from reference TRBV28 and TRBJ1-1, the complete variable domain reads DVKVTQSSRYLVKRTGEKVFLECVQDMDHENMFWYRQDPGLGLRLIYFSYDVKMKEKGDIPEGYSVSREKKERFSLILESASTNQTSMYLCASSLGYRAYTEAFFGQGTRLTVV.

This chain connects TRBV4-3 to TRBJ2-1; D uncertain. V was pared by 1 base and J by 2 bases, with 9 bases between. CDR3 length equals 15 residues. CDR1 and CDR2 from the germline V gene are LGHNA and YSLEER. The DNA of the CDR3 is TGCGCCAGCAGCCAAGTCCAGTCGCCCTACAATGAGCAGTTCTTC. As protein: CASSQVQSPYNEQFF.

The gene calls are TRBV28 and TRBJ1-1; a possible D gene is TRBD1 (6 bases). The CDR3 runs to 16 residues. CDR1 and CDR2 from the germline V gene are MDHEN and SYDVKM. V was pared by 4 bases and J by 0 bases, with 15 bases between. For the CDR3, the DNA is TGTGCCAGCAGTTCACAACAGGGATCCCTGAACACTGAAGCTTTCTTT. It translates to CASSSQQGSLNTEAFF.

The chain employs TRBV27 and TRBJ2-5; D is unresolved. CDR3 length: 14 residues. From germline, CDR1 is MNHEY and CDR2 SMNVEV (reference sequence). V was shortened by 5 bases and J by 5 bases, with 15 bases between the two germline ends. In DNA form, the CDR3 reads TGTGCCAGCAGTGAGGTCAGAGGTGGGGAGACCCAGTACTTC. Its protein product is CASSEVRGGETQYF.

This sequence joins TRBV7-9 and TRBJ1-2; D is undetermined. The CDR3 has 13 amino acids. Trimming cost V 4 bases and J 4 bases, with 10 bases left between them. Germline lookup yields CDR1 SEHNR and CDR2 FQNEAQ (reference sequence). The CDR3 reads CASSSGVGYGYTF. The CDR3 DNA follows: TGTGCCAGCAGCTCCGGGGTCGGCTATGGCTACACCTTC.

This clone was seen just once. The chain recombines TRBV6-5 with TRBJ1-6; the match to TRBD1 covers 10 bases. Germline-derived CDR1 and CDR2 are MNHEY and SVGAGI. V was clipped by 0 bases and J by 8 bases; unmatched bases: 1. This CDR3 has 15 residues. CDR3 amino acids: CASSYSGTGDSPLHF. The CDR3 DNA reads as TGTGCCAGCAGTTACTCTGGGACAGGGGATTCACCCCTCCACTTT.

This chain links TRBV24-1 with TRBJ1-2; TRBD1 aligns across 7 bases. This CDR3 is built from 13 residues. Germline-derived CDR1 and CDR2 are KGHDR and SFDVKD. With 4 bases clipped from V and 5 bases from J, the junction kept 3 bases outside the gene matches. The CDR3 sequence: CATSDPGQYGYTF. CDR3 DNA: TGTGCCACCAGTGACCCGGGACAGTATGGCTACACCTTC.

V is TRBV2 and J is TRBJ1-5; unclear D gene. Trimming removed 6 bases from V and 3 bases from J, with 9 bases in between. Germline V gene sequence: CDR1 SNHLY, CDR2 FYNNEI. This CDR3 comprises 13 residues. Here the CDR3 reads CASRKENNQPQHF. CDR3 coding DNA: TGTGCCAGCAGGAAGGAGAACAATCAGCCCCAGCATTTT.

CDR3 amino acids: CASSPQGGGTGGSPLHF. The CDR3 nucleotides read TGTGCCAGCTCACCACAGGGCGGTGGGACAGGGGGATCACCCCTCCACTTT. The V gene is TRBV18, the J gene TRBJ1-6; TRBD1 aligns across 11 bases. Germline trimming cut 1 base from V and 10 bases from J; bases unmatched to any gene: 9. The length of the CDR3 is 17 residues. Germline V lookup: CDR1 KGHSH, CDR2 LQKENI.

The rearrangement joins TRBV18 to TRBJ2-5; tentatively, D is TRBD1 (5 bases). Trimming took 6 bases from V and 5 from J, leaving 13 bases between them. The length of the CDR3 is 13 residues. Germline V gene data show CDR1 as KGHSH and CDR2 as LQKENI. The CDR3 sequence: CASSRTGTETQYF. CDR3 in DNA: TGTGCCAGCTCGCGTACAGGAACGGAGACCCAGTACTTC. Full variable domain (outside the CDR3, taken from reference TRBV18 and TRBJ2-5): NAGVMQNPRHLVRRRGQEARLRCSPMKGHSHVYWYRQLPEEGLKFMVYLQKENIIDESGMPKERFSAEFPKEGPSILRIQQVVRGDSAAYFCASSRTGTETQYFGPGTRLLVL.

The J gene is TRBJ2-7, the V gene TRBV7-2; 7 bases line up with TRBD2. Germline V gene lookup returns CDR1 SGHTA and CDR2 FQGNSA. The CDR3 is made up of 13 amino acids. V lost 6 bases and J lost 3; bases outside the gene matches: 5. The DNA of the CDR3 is TGTGCCAGCAGTCGGACTAGTAGCTACGAGCAGTACTTC. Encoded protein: CASSRTSSYEQYF. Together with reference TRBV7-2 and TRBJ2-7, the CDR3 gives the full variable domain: GAGVSQSPSNKVTEKGKDVELRCDPISGHTALYWYRQSLGQGLEFLIYFQGNSAPDKSGLPSDRFSAERTGGSVSTLTIQRTQQEDSAVYLCASSRTSSYEQYFGPGTRLTVT.

In DNA form, the CDR3 reads TGTGCCAGCAGCTTAGAATGGGCTAGCGGGATGTCTATGGATACGCAGTATTTT. It is translated as CASSLEWASGMSMDTQYF. V gene TRBV11-2 combines with J gene TRBJ2-3; 9 positions agree with TRBD2. V lost 0 bases and J lost 6; bases outside the gene matches: 13. CDR1 SGHAT and CDR2 FQNNGV come from the germline V gene. The CDR3 contains 18 residues.

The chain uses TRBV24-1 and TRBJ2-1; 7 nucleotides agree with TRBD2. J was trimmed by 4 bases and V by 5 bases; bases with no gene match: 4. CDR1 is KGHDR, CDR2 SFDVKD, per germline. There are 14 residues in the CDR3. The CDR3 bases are TGTGCCACCAGTGCCAGCGGGATTTACAATGAGCAGTTCTTC. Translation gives CATSASGIYNEQFF.

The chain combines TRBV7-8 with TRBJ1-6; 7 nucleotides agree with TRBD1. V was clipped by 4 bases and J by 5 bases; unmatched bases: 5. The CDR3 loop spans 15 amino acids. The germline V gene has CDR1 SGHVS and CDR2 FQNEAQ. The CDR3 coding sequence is TGTGCCAGCAGCTCCAGGGGGGCTGATAATTCACCCCTCCACTTT. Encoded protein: CASSSRGADNSPLHF.

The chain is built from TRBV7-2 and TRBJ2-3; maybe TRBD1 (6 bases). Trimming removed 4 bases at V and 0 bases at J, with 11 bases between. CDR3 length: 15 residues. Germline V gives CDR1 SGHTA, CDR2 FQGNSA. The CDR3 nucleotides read TGTGCCAGCAGCTCAGGACAGAGTAGCACAGATACGCAGTATTTT. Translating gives CASSSGQSSTDTQYF. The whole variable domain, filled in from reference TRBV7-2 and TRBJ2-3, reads GAGVSQSPSNKVTEKGKDVELRCDPISGHTALYWYRQSLGQGLEFLIYFQGNSAPDKSGLPSDRFSAERTGGSVSTLTIQRTQQEDSAVYLCASSSGQSSTDTQYFGPGTRLTVL.

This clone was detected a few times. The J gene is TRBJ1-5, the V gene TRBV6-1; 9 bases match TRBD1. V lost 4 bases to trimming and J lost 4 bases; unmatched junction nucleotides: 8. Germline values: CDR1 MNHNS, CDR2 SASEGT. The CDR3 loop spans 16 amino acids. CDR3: CASSALSTGGNQPQHF. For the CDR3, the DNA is TGTGCCAGCAGTGCCCTCTCGACAGGGGGGAATCAGCCCCAGCATTTT.

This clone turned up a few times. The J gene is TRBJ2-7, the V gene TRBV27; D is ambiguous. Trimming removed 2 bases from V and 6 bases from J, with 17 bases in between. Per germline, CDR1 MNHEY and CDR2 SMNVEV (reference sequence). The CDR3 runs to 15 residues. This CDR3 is CASSLDARSRVEQYF. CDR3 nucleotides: TGTGCCAGCAGTTTAGACGCGAGGAGTCGTGTCGAGCAGTACTTC.

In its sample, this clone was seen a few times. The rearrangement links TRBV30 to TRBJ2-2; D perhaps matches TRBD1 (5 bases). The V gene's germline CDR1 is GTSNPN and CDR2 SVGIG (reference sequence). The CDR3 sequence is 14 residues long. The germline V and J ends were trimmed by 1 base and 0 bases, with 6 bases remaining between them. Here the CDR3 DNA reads TGTGCCTGGAGTGGACAGTCGAACACCGGGGAGCTGTTTTTT. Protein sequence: CAWSGQSNTGELFF.